A single sample gave rise to the 8 T cell receptor beta chains below, sequenced in a study of blood T cell repertoires in COVID-19. Data came from immunoSEQ multiplex PCR; TCRdb stores just in-frame clones and leaves some out. The repertoire includes over 100,000 clones, about 88% of them detected once, and around 2.9% sits in the top ten. Specimen: peripheral blood. The receptors were sampled from a man aged 50 to 59 with active or convalescent COVID-19.

This sequence joins TRBV2 and TRBJ1-6; possibly TRBD1 for D (5 bases). Germline values: CDR1 SNHLY, CDR2 FYNNEI. This CDR3 contains 18 residues. The ends were cut back, 6 bases at V and 9 bases at J, with 27 bases in the middle. The DNA of the CDR3 is TGTGCCAGCAGCGCGAGGGCCCCCCGGGGGGTTTATGGTTCACCCCTCCACTTT. Residues: CASSARAPRGVYGSPLHF.

The V gene is TRBV14, the J gene TRBJ2-7; D uncertain. Looked up from germline, CDR1 is SGHDN and CDR2 is FVKESK. CDR3 length equals 15 residues. Trimming cost V 4 bases and J 3 bases, with 16 bases left between them. CDR3 DNA sequence: TGTGCCAGCAGCCCCTCGGAAGTAGCCAGCTACGAGCAGTACTTC. Translation: CASSPSEVASYEQYF.

This chain joins TRBV18 and TRBJ2-1; D remains unclear. Germline CDR1 reads KGHSH; CDR2 reads LQKENI. The CDR3 is made up of 16 amino acids. V was trimmed by 0 bases and J by 5 bases, leaving 14 bases between them. As DNA, the CDR3 is TGTGCCAGCTCACCACCGAACAGTCAGCTCAACAATGAGCAGTTCTTC. Translating it yields CASSPPNSQLNNEQFF.

The chain combines TRBV29-1 with TRBJ2-6; no reliable D call. CDR3 size: 17 residues. The ends were cut back, 6 bases at V and 0 bases at J, with 18 bases in the middle. Per germline, CDR1 SQVTM and CDR2 ANQGSEA. CDR3 loop: CSVHLRSGSSGANVLTF. CDR3 coding DNA: TGCAGCGTCCATCTGCGGTCCGGAAGCTCTGGGGCCAACGTCCTGACTTTC.

This rearrangement joins TRBV5-1 to TRBJ2-2, with 15 nucleotides matching TRBD2. J was trimmed by 5 bases and V by 4 bases; bases with no gene match: 9. Germline CDR1 SGHRS, CDR2 YFSETQ. The CDR3 length is 18 residues. In DNA, the CDR3 is TGCGCCAGCAGCCGTGGGACTAGCGGGGGGTCACGGACCGGGGAGCTGTTTTTT. This encodes CASSRGTSGGSRTGELFF.

This clone was counted many times. The V call is TRBV18, the J call TRBJ2-5; weak D call: TRBD2 (6 bases). Germline V gene data show CDR1 as KGHSH and CDR2 as LQKENI. The V gene lost 1 base and the J gene lost 3 bases, with 6 bases spanning the gap. This CDR3 is built from 13 residues. CDR3 residues: CASSPRLEETQYF. CDR3 coding DNA: TGTGCCAGCTCACCACGACTAGAAGAGACCCAGTACTTC.

This clone came up a few times. J is TRBJ2-2 and V is TRBV3-1 (or the pseudogene TRBV3-2); maybe TRBD1 (5 bases). CDR1 and CDR2 from the germline V gene are LGHDT and YNNKEL (reference sequence). The CDR3 is 15 residues long. V gave up 2 bases and J gave up 5 bases, with 12 bases separating them. The CDR3 protein is CASSQQSRVTGELFF. The DNA of the CDR3 is TGTGCCAGCAGCCAACAATCCAGGGTGACCGGGGAGCTGTTTTTT.

The chain recombines TRBV10-1 with TRBJ2-2, with D possibly being TRBD2 (5 bases). Per germline, CDR1 WNHNN and CDR2 SYGVQD (reference sequence). The germline V and J ends were trimmed by 8 bases and 6 bases, with 19 bases remaining between them. CDR3 length: 15 amino acids. The DNA for the CDR3 is TGCGCCAGCCCCCCCACCCCTAATAGCGCCGGGGAGCTGTTTTTT. This encodes CASPPTPNSAGELFF.